This T cell receptor (beta chain) emerged from a study of blood T cell repertoires in COVID-19. The wider study: There were acute and convalescent COVID-19 samples, and they came from the United States, Italy and Spain.

In the original analysis: Amplified reference gene primers provided the basis for estimating nucleated cell counts. TCRdb's copy holds only in-frame clones and misses some; the assay was immunoSEQ multiplex PCR. The V and J calls and clone size were taken over from that table, and D and trimming were inferred from the DNA. Here the sample spans 150,000 to 250,000 clones, just under 85% being singletons. This clone was observed a few times. This CDR3 contains 14 residues. V was cut by 2 bases and J by 6 bases, with 13 bases left in between. Germline V gene sequence: CDR1 SGHTA, CDR2 FQGNSA. This sequence was found in a human donor with acute or convalescent COVID-19. The donor label of this sample is uncertain. The chain uses TRBV7-2 and TRBJ1-1; weak D call: TRBD1 (6 bases). Sequenced input: peripheral blood. This chain's CDR3 is CASSLWGLTAEAFF. The CDR3 coding sequence is TGTGCCAGCAGCTTATGGGGGCTCACCGCTGAAGCTTTCTTT.